This T cell receptor beta chain derives from a study of kidney transplant recipient with SARS-CoV-2 infection. TCRdb used MiXCR to reprocess the reads, holding one entry per CDR3 protein. The repertoire consists of roughly 230,000 distinct CDR3 sequences, with around 30% occurring once and the leading ten covering less than 8.5%. The CDR3 totals 14 residues. In germline, CDR1 is MDHEN, CDR2 SYDVKM. A word on this clonotype: A much larger clone is a single base away; this may be a read error.

This chain uses TRBV28 with TRBJ1-6; a weak D match, TRBD1 (6 bases). Specimen: a blood sample, collected at baseline and between days 110 and 120 from a kidney transplant recipient. The receptor comes from a male patient between 25 and 39 years old who had COVID-19 and was a kidney transplant recipient. Some T cells may be the graft donor's. This CDR3 is CASGGLQGNSPPHF. CDR3 in DNA: TGTGCCAGCGGGGGTTTACAGGGAAATTCACCCCCCCACTTT.